The 9 T cell receptor beta chains presented below share a single source sample, sequenced in a study of blood T cell repertoires in COVID-19. Using immunoSEQ multiplex PCR, the repertoire was profiled, and TCRdb retains in-frame clones only, with some absent. The sample carries 150,000 or so clones, 75% to 85% recorded once. Sequencing was carried out using peripheral blood. The source of these receptors is a human donor in a cohort sampled during active COVID-19.

The gene calls are TRBV19 and TRBJ1-1; D ambiguous. The CDR3 is 14 amino acids. Germline V gene lookup returns CDR1 LNHDA and CDR2 SQIVND (reference sequence). V gave up 1 base and J gave up 6 bases, with 12 bases separating them. CDR3 residues: CASSIAAGGAEAFF. The CDR3, as DNA: TGTGCCAGTAGTATAGCGGCCGGCGGGGCTGAAGCTTTCTTT.

The chain recombines TRBV5-1 with TRBJ2-5; TRBD2 agrees at 15 bases. The V gene's germline CDR1 is SGHRS and CDR2 YFSETQ. V was clipped by 2 bases and J by 2 bases; unmatched bases: 7. CDR3 length: 18 amino acids. The CDR3 DNA reads TGCGCCAGCAGCTTCGGCGGACTAGCGGGAGGGTCACAAGAGACCCAGTACTTC. Protein: CASSFGGLAGGSQETQYF. The full variable domain, its missing parts supplied by reference TRBV5-1 and TRBJ2-5, is KAGVTQTPRYLIKTRGQQVTLSCSPISGHRSVSWYQQTPGQGLQFLFEYFSETQRNKGNFPGRFSGRQFSNSRSEMNVSTLELGDSALYLCASSFGGLAGGSQETQYFGPGTRLLVL.

This chain connects TRBV29-1 to TRBJ2-5; D uncertain. Trimming took off 5 bases at V and 8 bases at J, with 12 bases between the two ends. The CDR3 totals 11 residues. The germline CDR1 and CDR2 sequences are SQVTM and ANQGSEA. The chain's CDR3 is CSVQKLETQYF. For the CDR3, the DNA is TGCAGCGTTCAAAAATTAGAAACCCAGTACTTC. Complete variable domain (other parts from reference TRBV29-1 and TRBJ2-5): SAVISQKPSRDICQRGTSLTIQCQVDSQVTMMFWYRQQPGQSLTLIATANQGSEATYESGFVIDKFPISRPNLTFSTLTVSNMSPEDSSIYLCSVQKLETQYFGPGTRLLVL.

The rearrangement links TRBV29-1 to TRBJ2-7; the match to TRBD1 covers 9 bases. The CDR3 length is 13 residues. The germline V gene encodes CDR1 SQVTM and CDR2 ANQGSEA. Losses at the gene ends were 4 bases for V and 4 bases for J; bases not matched to a gene: 5. CDR3 in amino acids: CSVGGQGGYEQYF. The CDR3 DNA reads as TGCAGCGTTGGGGGACAGGGAGGGTACGAGCAGTACTTC.

J is TRBJ2-1 and V is TRBV3-1 (or the pseudogene TRBV3-2), with 9 bases matching TRBD2. Germline V gives CDR1 LGHDT, CDR2 YNNKEL (reference sequence). CDR3 length: 18 residues. The ends lost 1 base at V and 2 bases at J; junction bases unmatched: 9. CDR3 in amino acids: CASSQAGGAGGPYNEQFF. The CDR3, as DNA: TGTGCCAGCAGCCAAGCCGGTGGAGCGGGAGGACCCTACAATGAGCAGTTCTTC.

The chain has TRBV7-3 and TRBJ1-1; 7 bases align to TRBD1. The trim removed 5 bases at V and 6 bases at J, leaving 9 bases unmatched. CDR1 is SGHTA and CDR2 is FQGTGA in the germline V gene. The length of the CDR3 is 14 residues. The CDR3 DNA reads TGTGCCAGCAGCCTAGGACAGGTTGGGGCTGAAGCTTTCTTT. It translates to CASSLGQVGAEAFF.

The chain uses TRBV25-1 and TRBJ2-7, with 9 bases aligning to TRBD2. CDR3 size: 15 residues. Germline V CDR1 and CDR2: MGHDK, SYGVNS. V dropped 3 bases and J dropped 5; count of bases not matched to a gene: 8. The CDR3 DNA reads TGTGCCAGCAGTGATTTAGCGGGAGCTCCCAACGAGCAGTACTTC. This sequence encodes CASSDLAGAPNEQYF.

The chain links TRBV9 to TRBJ2-1; 7 nucleotides align to TRBD1. After removal of 4 bases from V and 3 bases from J, the junction contained 10 bases not matched to a gene. This CDR3 has 16 residues. CDR1 and CDR2 (germline): SGDLS, YYNGEE. CDR3 protein: CASSMYSGTDYNEQFF. The CDR3 DNA reads TGTGCCAGCAGCATGTATTCCGGGACAGACTACAATGAGCAGTTCTTC.

V gene TRBV2 combines with J gene TRBJ1-3; TRBD1 aligns across 7 bases. With 6 bases clipped from V and 1 base from J, the junction kept 15 bases outside the gene matches. CDR1 is SNHLY, CDR2 FYNNEI, per germline. The CDR3 covers 18 residues. The CDR3 nucleotides read TGTGCCAGCAGACAAAGCTACCGGGACAGCGCGTCTGGAAACACCATATATTTT. This translates into CASRQSYRDSASGNTIYF.